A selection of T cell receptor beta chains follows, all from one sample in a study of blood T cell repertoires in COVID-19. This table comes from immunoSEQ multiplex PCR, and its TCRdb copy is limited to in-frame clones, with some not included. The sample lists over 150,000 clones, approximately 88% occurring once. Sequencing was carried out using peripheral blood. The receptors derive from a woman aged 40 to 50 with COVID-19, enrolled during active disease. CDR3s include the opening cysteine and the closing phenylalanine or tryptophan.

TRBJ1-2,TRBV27,CASSARTGEYGYTF
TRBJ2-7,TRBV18,CASSPLLRLAGRVDPSYEQYF
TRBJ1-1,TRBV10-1,CASRGTGLNTEAFF
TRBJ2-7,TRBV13,CASSPRRRSIGYEQYF
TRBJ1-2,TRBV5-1,CASSLGTGIGPYGYTF
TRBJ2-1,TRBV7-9,CASSSLTGIYNEQFF
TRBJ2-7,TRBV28,CASSFGGANSEQYF
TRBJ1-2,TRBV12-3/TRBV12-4,CASRGTAYGYTF
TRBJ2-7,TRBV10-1,CASTAGGSYEQYF
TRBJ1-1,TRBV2,CASSGASLNTEAFF
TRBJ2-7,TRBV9,CASSLDRGHDSLEGPRGEQYF
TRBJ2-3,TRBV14,CASSRSDRGLTDTQYF
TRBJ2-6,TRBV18,CASSPTGAGANVLTF
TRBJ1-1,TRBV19,CASSMGGYTEAFF
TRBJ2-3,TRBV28,CASSIEDRDRSRPLQYF
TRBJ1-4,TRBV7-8,CASSRMGTGDLANEKLFF